The 19 T cell receptor beta chains listed next were all sequenced from one sample in a study of response to subunit inactivated influenza vaccine. MiXCR was run by TCRdb on the RT-PCR reads, yielding one entry per CDR3 protein. Of 610,000 or so distinct CDR3 sequences listed, about 14% are singletons. This specimen consisted of PBMCs from blood, obtained less than 13 days after vaccination. The source is a man aged 45-65 years who received an inactivated influenza vaccine.

This clonotype has a handful of counts. This chain connects TRBV6-2 or TRBV6-3 to TRBJ2-1; 12 bases fit TRBD2. CDR1 and CDR2 from the germline V gene are MNHEY and SVGEGT. V lost 6 bases and J lost 9; bases outside the gene matches: 12. The CDR3 covers 16 residues. CDR3 residues: CASSRLAGDSSREQFF. CDR3 bases: TGTGCCAGCAGCCGACTAGCGGGAGACTCAAGTCGTGAGCAGTTCTTC.

J is TRBJ2-3 and V is TRBV4-3; tentative D call: TRBD2 (6 bases). V lost 3 bases, J lost 1 base, and 17 bases lay in between. Per germline, CDR1 LGHNA and CDR2 YSLEER. The CDR3 consists of 17 residues. CDR3 DNA sequence: TGCGCCAGCAGCCATAGGGCCTCGGGAGCCGGCACAGATACGCAGTATTTT. Translated: CASSHRASGAGTDTQYF.

The sample holds a few counts of this clonotype. The V and J genes are TRBV18 and TRBJ2-7, with 8 bases identical to TRBD2. The CDR3 spans 16 residues. The germline gives CDR1 KGHSH, CDR2 LQKENI. J lost 2 bases, V lost 3 bases, and 9 bases had no gene match. CDR3 region: CASSPLPGGPPYEQYF. In nucleotides, the CDR3 is TGTGCCAGCTCACCCCTCCCGGGAGGGCCTCCCTACGAGCAGTACTTC.

This clonotype has a handful of counts. The chain joins TRBV4-1 to TRBJ1-1; 7 bases line up with TRBD1. The CDR3 is made up of 14 amino acids. Losses at the gene ends were 2 bases for V and 4 bases for J; bases not matched to a gene: 4. Germline-derived CDR1 and CDR2 are MGHRA and YSYEKL. This CDR3 is CASSQWQGGTEAFF. Here the CDR3 DNA reads TGCGCCAGCAGCCAATGGCAGGGGGGCACTGAAGCTTTCTTT.

The chain is built from TRBV29-1 and TRBJ2-3; D is unclear. The germline V gene has CDR1 SQVTM and CDR2 ANQGSEA. Trimming cost V 3 bases and J 5 bases, with 15 bases left between them. This CDR3 region has 14 residues. The CDR3 here is CSVESGTRGDTQYF. The CDR3 DNA is TGCAGCGTTGAGTCAGGCACCAGAGGAGATACGCAGTATTTT.

This clonotype turned up a few times. V gene TRBV25-1 combines with J gene TRBJ2-7, with D possibly being TRBD2 (5 bases). The CDR3 sequence is 13 residues long. Germline CDR1 MGHDK, CDR2 SYGVNS. V lost 1 base and J 6 bases, leaving 10 bases between the germline ends. CDR3 protein: CASSEFGISEQYF. The CDR3 DNA reads TGTGCCAGCAGTGAATTCGGGATTTCCGAGCAGTACTTC.

For the CDR3, the DNA is TGTGCCAGCAGCCCATTGGGCTCCCTGATTCAGCCCCAGCATTTT. It encodes CASSPLGSLIQPQHF. The chain recombines TRBV7-2 with TRBJ1-5; no clear D gene. CDR1 is SGHTA, CDR2 FQGNSA, per germline. Trimming took off 5 bases at V and 6 bases at J, with 17 bases between the two ends. This CDR3 is 15 amino acids long.

The V gene is TRBV4-3, the J gene TRBJ2-1; maybe TRBD2 (5 bases). V lost 0 bases to trimming and J lost 2 bases, with 8 bases between them. CDR1 and CDR2 (germline): LGHNA, YSLEER. CDR3 length: 15 amino acids. The CDR3 loop reads CASSQEVRAYNEQFF. CDR3 bases: TGCGCCAGCAGCCAAGAGGTGAGGGCCTACAATGAGCAGTTCTTC.

The chain combines TRBV10-3 with TRBJ1-2; D gene unclear. Germline V lookup: CDR1 ENHRY, CDR2 SYGVKD. V gave up 7 bases and J gave up 5 bases, with 14 bases separating them. This CDR3 is built from 13 residues. CDR3 region: CAITTGQGYGYTF. Written as DNA, the CDR3 is TGTGCCATCACTACGGGCCAAGGGTATGGCTACACCTTC.

This clonotype was detected only a few times. This chain joins TRBV12-3 or TRBV12-4 and TRBJ1-4, with no clear D. The ends were cut back, 1 base at V and 10 bases at J, with 13 bases in the middle. This CDR3 contains 14 residues. CDR3 sequence: CASSLGAALGKLFF. The CDR3 coding sequence is TGTGCCAGCAGTTTAGGGGCAGCCCTGGGAAAACTGTTTTTT.

The gene calls are TRBV6-5 and TRBJ2-2, with 9 bases identical to TRBD1. V gave up 3 bases and J gave up 1 base; unmatched junction bases: 9. This CDR3 has 18 amino acids. CDR1 is MNHEY, CDR2 SVGAGI, per germline. CDR3 sequence: CASSYRTGDLLNTGELFF. The CDR3 nucleotides are TGTGCCAGCAGTTATCGGACAGGGGACCTTCTGAACACCGGGGAGCTGTTTTTT.

The V call is TRBV6-5, the J call TRBJ2-1, with D perhaps TRBD1 (6 bases). The V end was cut by 2 bases, the J end by 4 bases, with 18 bases between. CDR3 size: 17 residues. The germline V gene has CDR1 MNHEY and CDR2 SVGAGI. CDR3: CASSYPSATGDYNEQFF. CDR3 in DNA: TGTGCCAGCAGTTACCCTTCTGCGACAGGCGATTACAATGAGCAGTTCTTC.

Regarding this clonotype: A much larger clone differs from this one at a single base, so this may be a read error. This rearrangement joins TRBV5-1 to TRBJ2-5; 14 bases line up with TRBD2. With V trimmed by 0 bases and J by 7 bases, 11 bases remained unmatched. In germline, CDR1 is SGHRS, CDR2 YFSETQ. This CDR3 has 18 amino acids. The CDR3 is CASSLAGTAGLAGVTQYF. CDR3 DNA sequence: TGCGCCAGCAGCTTGGCTGGGACAGCGGGACTAGCGGGAGTGACCCAGTACTTC.

This clonotype was seen a few times. The V gene is TRBV20-1, the J gene TRBJ2-5; maybe TRBD2 (5 bases). Between the trimmed V and J ends, which lost 5 bases and 5 bases, there was a span of 15 bases. CDR3 length: 13 residues. Germline V lookup: CDR1 DFQATT, CDR2 SNEGSKA (reference sequence). CDR3 region: CSAERRVGETQYF. DNA for the CDR3: TGCAGTGCTGAAAGGCGGGTCGGGGAGACCCAGTACTTC.

There are many counts of this clonotype. The chain recombines TRBV5-1 with TRBJ2-7; 7 bases map to TRBD1. The CDR3 runs 14 residues. The V segment lost 0 bases and the J segment 2 bases; nucleotides outside the gene matches: 2. CDR1 is SGHRS, CDR2 YFSETQ, per germline. DNA of the CDR3: TGCGCCAGCAGCTTGGGACAGGGTGCCTACGAGCAGTACTTC. This translates into CASSLGQGAYEQYF.

This clonotype has only a few counts. The chain is built from TRBV7-2 and TRBJ2-7; D remains ambiguous. Deletions cut 1 base from V and 6 bases from J, with 13 bases between. Germline V CDR1 and CDR2: SGHTA, FQGNSA. This CDR3 has 14 residues. CDR3 coding DNA: TGTGCCAGCAGCTTAGAAGGGTTTGTCTTCGAGCAGTACTTC. Its translation: CASSLEGFVFEQYF.

This clonotype showed up just a few times. The V call is TRBV4-1, the J call TRBJ2-1; D is unclear. CDR1 MGHRA and CDR2 YSYEKL come from the germline V gene. This CDR3 comprises 15 residues. Trimming removed 1 base at V and 2 bases at J, with 9 bases between. Here the CDR3 reads CASSQAPPTYNEQFF. The DNA for the CDR3 is TGCGCCAGCAGCCAAGCCCCTCCTACCTACAATGAGCAGTTCTTC.

This clonotype was recorded a few times. The rearrangement links TRBV15 to TRBJ2-5; 11 nucleotides agree with TRBD2. This CDR3 comprises 17 residues. CDR1 LNHNV and CDR2 YYDKDF come from the germline V gene (reference sequence). V lost 1 base and J lost 1; bases outside the gene matches: 5. CDR3 DNA: TGTGCCACCAGCAGAGCATCTAGCGGGAGGAGCCAAGAGACCCAGTACTTC. The encoded protein is CATSRASSGRSQETQYF. The full variable domain, with the rest looked up from reference TRBV15 and TRBJ2-5, is DAMVIQNPRYQVTQFGKPVTLSCSQTLNHNVMYWYQQKSSQAPKLLFHYYDKDFNNEADTPDNFQSRRPNTSFCFLDIRSPGLGDTAMYLCATSRASSGRSQETQYFGPGTRLLVL.

This clonotype was seen ten or more times. This chain connects TRBV12-3 or TRBV12-4 to TRBJ2-7; the match to TRBD1 covers 7 bases. This CDR3 region has 15 residues. V was pared by 6 bases and J by 0 bases, with 8 bases of the junction left unmatched. The CDR3 DNA sequence: TGTGCCAGCAGAACCGGACACAGGGGCTCCTACGAGCAGTACTTC. This encodes CASRTGHRGSYEQYF.